Included here is one T cell receptor (beta chain) sequence, with context. Its antigen is unidentified. The data were taken from a study of T cell repertoires in cytomegalovirus infection. Looked up from germline, CDR1 is DFQATT and CDR2 is SNEGSKA (reference sequence). The CDR3 is 15 residues long. J lost 1 base, V lost 6 bases, and 11 bases had no gene match. Each CDR3 protein is one row after TCRdb ran MiXCR on the reads. Of more than 250,000 distinct CDR3 sequences listed, 12% to 15% were seen once; the top ten hold around 8.1%. Whole-study findings and limits: CMV carriers having the relevant HLA were flagged by cumulative public TCR beta family frequency.

The chain carries TRBV20-1 and TRBJ1-2; 7 bases agree with TRBD1. The TCR was taken from a human donor in good health (CMV status not recorded). Some clones in this sample may be carry-over from other donors' samples. Sequenced sample: PBMCs. CDR3 protein: CSAKPPTGFNYGYTF. DNA of the CDR3: TGCAGTGCCAAGCCCCCGACAGGGTTTAACTATGGCTACACCTTC.